The source of this T cell receptor (beta chain) is a study of blood T cell repertoires in COVID-19 (dated by TCRdb to about 2020). For the study in its entirety: Samples covering the acute and convalescent phases of COVID-19 were provided by collaborators in the United States, Italy and Spain. The samples were drawn from the first 160 participants of the ongoing ImmuneRACE study and from 1,200 or so subjects provided by 6 global collaborators. HLA class I and class II types, where available, came from metadata supplied by the sample provider rather than from assay-based typing. Subjects who had been exposed to COVID-19, were actively infected with it, or had recovered from it provided the deeply sampled blood TCRbeta repertoires that made up the dataset. The prospective study material was composed of cDNA or gDNA derived from T cells, B-cell-depleted T cells, or PBMCs. The sample metadata nearly always contained a de-identified subject ID, COVID-19 status, age in years and sex. The repertoires were released in a freely available public database intended as a resource for research on the immune response to SARS-CoV-2. Study-wide findings and limitations: Clinical and demographic metadata were provided uncurated, with the amount varying by source and participant.

TCRbeta CDR3 regions were amplified from genomic DNA by means of the immunoSEQ Assay, a bias-controlled multiplex PCR. Regarding the original processing steps: Within the assay, amplification of reference gene primers was used to estimate how many nucleated cells each sample contained. Sequence reads were collapsed and filtered to measure the absolute abundance of every unique TCRbeta CDR3 rearrangement. For each sample, productive Simpson clonality was calculated as the square root of Simpson's diversity index across productive rearrangements. Held by TCRdb, this immuneACCESS table contains in-frame sequences only and omits some clones. Under half of the omission traces to an unresolved V gene where checked; the cause of the rest is unknown. V and J calls and clone size are those listed in that table; D and trimming were worked out from the DNA. This sample gives about 310,000 clones in total; roughly 89% of them show up just once. The ten most abundant clones make up approximately 9% of the sample.

Concerning this clone: Its binding antigen is unknown. There are no base qualities to consult, and no much larger clone falls within one base.

In the prospective study, participants were roughly 18 to 100 years old, resided in about two dozen geographic areas of the United States, and were enrolled through a virtual design. To assign participants to cohorts, the prospective study relied on clinical history that participants themselves reported in a screening survey and a study questionnaire. Recovered participants in ImmuneRACE Cohort 3 were defined as having two consecutive negative NP/OP PCR tests, clearance from a healthcare professional, or resolution of symptoms. Mobile phlebotomists in the prospective study collected whole blood, serum and a nasopharyngeal or oropharyngeal swab from every participant. Additional blood draws and questionnaires over an approximately 2-month period could optionally be provided by prospective study participants. Before DNA extraction, blood samples from the prospective study were shipped at room temperature or frozen.

V drops 1 base and J drops 7 bases, leaving 11 bases in between. The CDR3 goes from the cysteine to the phenylalanine over 14 residues. Just CDR3 DNA is preserved here, 42 bases in frame from base 1. The germline V gene provides CDR1 SGHDT and CDR2 YYEEEE. Sequencing was carried out using PBMCs or T cells enriched from blood (not recorded which). The sequence was collected from a woman aged 18-30 years who had recovered from COVID-19. The V and J segments used are TRBV5-6 and TRBJ1-4; there is no confident call for the D gene. The DNA sequence reads TGTGCCAGCAGCTTGACGGGGTTAGGTGAAAAACTGTTTTTT. Its protein product is CASSLTGLGEKLFF.